A selection of T cell receptor beta chains follows, all from one sample in a study of naive and memory T cell subsets. TCRdb reanalysed the UMI-ligation and nested PCR reads using MiXCR and keeps one entry per CDR3 protein. The table lists tens of thousands of distinct CDR3 sequences, about 10% of them singletons. Material: naive CD8+ T cells from blood. The receptors derive from a human donor in good health. Both conserved end residues are part of each CDR3. D genes are given only for firm matches. Size tells how often a clone was seen (once, few, many) or the class of an expanded clone, and some rows leave it out.

>TRBD1|TRBV7-8|few|TRBJ2-1
CASSRNRGMVNEQFF
TGTGCCAGCAGCCGAAACAGGGGGATGGTCAATGAGCAGTTCTTC
>-|TRBV7-9|-|TRBJ1-1
CASSSNDRNTEAFF
TGTGCCAGCAGCTCAAACGACAGGAACACTGAAGCTTTCTTT
>TRBD1|TRBV10-2|many|TRBJ1-2
CASSEYGTGYVYTF
TGCGCCAGCAGTGAATACGGGACAGGCTATGTCTACACCTTC
>TRBD2|TRBV7-9|few|TRBJ2-7
CASSPTSGRARYEQYF
TGTGCCAGCAGCCCAACTAGCGGGAGGGCCCGGTACGAGCAGTACTTC
>-|TRBV18|once|TRBJ2-1
CASSPESPDGNNEQFF
TGTGCCAGCTCACCTGAGAGCCCCGATGGAAACAATGAGCAGTTCTTC
>-|TRBV29-1|few|TRBJ2-6
CSVDTGSGANVLTF
TGCAGCGTTGACACCGGATCTGGGGCCAACGTCCTGACTTTC
>TRBD1|TRBV7-9|few|TRBJ2-3
CASSGTGGGPPQYF
TGTGCCAGCAGCGGGACAGGGGGCGGCCCGCCCCAGTATTTT
>-|TRBV13|few|TRBJ2-7
CASTSQTGTNEQYF
TGTGCCAGCACCTCTCAGACAGGCACCAACGAGCAGTACTTC
>TRBD1|TRBV12-3/TRBV12-4|-|TRBJ1-1
CASSPRDRYLNTEAFF
TGTGCCAGCAGTCCTCGGGACAGGTACTTGAACACTGAAGCTTTCTTT
>-|TRBV27|few|TRBJ2-3
CASSPRATARDTQYF
TGTGCCAGCAGTCCCCGGGCCACAGCCAGGGATACGCAGTATTTT
>-|TRBV29-1|many|TRBJ2-1
CSVEVGGLAGNEQFF
TGCAGCGTTGAAGTAGGGGGCCTGGCGGGGAATGAGCAGTTCTTC
>-|TRBV28|many|TRBJ2-2
CASSLAGGTGELFF
TGTGCCAGCAGTTTAGCGGGTGGCACCGGGGAGCTGTTTTTT
>-|TRBV29-1|many|TRBJ2-7
CSVDGTGLTGYEQYF
TGCAGCGTTGATGGAACGGGGCTAACAGGCTACGAGCAGTACTTC
>-|TRBV27|many|TRBJ2-3
CASGARTDTQYF
TGTGCCAGCGGGGCTCGCACAGATACGCAGTATTTT
>TRBD2|TRBV10-3|many|TRBJ2-5
CAISVSGPGGTQYF
TGTGCCATCAGTGTTTCTGGTCCGGGGGGGACCCAGTACTTC
>-|TRBV4-1|many|TRBJ2-7
CASSQVDSSSYEQYF
TGCGCCAGCAGCCAGGTGGACAGCAGCTCCTACGAGCAGTACTTC
>-|TRBV6-5|-|TRBJ2-7
CASSTWGNEQYF
TGTGCCAGCAGTACATGGGGGAACGAGCAGTACTTC
>-|TRBV11-2|-|TRBJ1-1
CASSQRRQDTEAFF
TGTGCCAGCAGCCAAAGGAGACAGGACACTGAAGCTTTCTTT
>TRBD1|TRBV7-7|many|TRBJ2-3
CASSVAGTATSTDTQYF
TGTGCCAGCAGCGTAGCAGGGACAGCGACTAGCACAGATACGCAGTATTTT
>-|TRBV19|-|TRBJ1-6
CASSRGAPNSPLHF
TGTGCCTCCAGTCGTGGGGCCCCCAATTCACCCCTCCACTTT
>-|TRBV15|-|TRBJ2-3
CATTSAEESADTQYF
TGTGCCACGACATCGGCGGAAGAGAGCGCAGATACGCAGTATTTT
>-|TRBV18|many|TRBJ1-5
CASSPEGNQPQHF
TGTGCCAGCTCACCAGAAGGGAATCAGCCCCAGCATTTT
>-|TRBV6-2/TRBV6-3|-|TRBJ2-1
CASSTPASGGEQFF
TGTGCCAGCAGTACCCCAGCCAGCGGAGGTGAGCAGTTCTTC
>TRBD1|TRBV4-1|many|TRBJ1-4
CASSQRQRTGNGNEKLFF
TGCGCCAGCAGCCAAAGACAAAGGACAGGGAACGGTAATGAAAAACTGTTTTTT
>TRBD2|TRBV30|few|TRBJ2-3
CAWSLAGVGTDTQYF
TGTGCCTGGAGTCTAGCGGGAGTCGGCACAGATACGCAGTATTTT
>-|TRBV5-6|many|TRBJ2-5
CASSKEASSEETQYF
TGTGCCAGCAGCAAGGAAGCCTCCTCCGAAGAGACCCAGTACTTC
>-|TRBV20-1|-|TRBJ1-1
CSATSMTVMNTEAFF
TGCAGTGCTACTTCTATGACAGTCATGAACACTGAAGCTTTCTTT
>TRBD1|TRBV12-3/TRBV12-4|-|TRBJ2-7
CASSPGQGLYEQYF
TGTGCCAGCAGCCCAGGACAGGGGCTCTACGAGCAGTACTTC
>-|TRBV7-2|-|TRBJ2-7
CASSQPGYHEQYF
TGTGCCAGCAGCCAGCCAGGGTACCACGAGCAGTACTTC
>-|TRBV9|many|TRBJ2-3
CASSGTPTDTQYF
TGTGCCAGCAGCGGGACACCGACAGATACGCAGTATTTT
>-|TRBV7-9|many|TRBJ1-1
CASSFVGGLNTEAFF
TGTGCCAGCAGCTTCGTGGGCGGGCTGAACACTGAAGCTTTCTTT
>-|TRBV7-9|-|TRBJ2-5
CASSLGQDQETQYF
TGTGCCAGCAGCCTGGGGCAGGACCAAGAGACCCAGTACTTC
>TRBD1|TRBV7-3|few|TRBJ2-7
CASSLGGGTGYEQYF
TGTGCCAGCAGCTTAGGTGGCGGGACAGGCTACGAGCAGTACTTC
>TRBD1|TRBV6-6|few|TRBJ1-3
CATGTGAGNTIYF
TGTGCCACCGGGACAGGGGCTGGAAACACCATATATTTT
>-|TRBV20-1|-|TRBJ2-7
CSARDRGGGGNSYEQYF
TGCAGTGCTAGAGATCGGGGAGGGGGGGGAAACTCCTACGAGCAGTACTTC
>-|TRBV12-2|many|TRBJ2-2
CARLNPGLAGGRNTGELFF
TGTGCAAGGCTTAACCCGGGACTAGCGGGAGGAAGGAACACCGGGGAGCTGTTTTTT
>TRBD2|TRBV5-4|few|TRBJ2-1
CASSLVSGLTTDEQFF
TGTGCCAGCAGCTTAGTATCGGGACTAACCACCGATGAGCAGTTCTTC
>-|TRBV7-9|-|TRBJ2-7
CASSLLRRDTPSNEQYF
TGTGCCAGCAGCTTGCTTAGACGGGACACCCCTTCGAACGAGCAGTACTTC
>-|TRBV19|many|TRBJ1-5
CASSWTPASNQPQHF
TGTGCCAGTAGTTGGACACCAGCGAGCAATCAGCCCCAGCATTTT
>-|TRBV27|-|TRBJ2-3
CASSSGDGGTDTQYF
TGTGCCAGCAGTTCTGGGGATGGGGGCACAGATACGCAGTATTTT